The clone carrying this TCR beta chain has more than one count but fewer than ten. Its specificity is not known. By quantitative 5'-RACE with molecular barcodes, the TCR beta libraries were made. Via MiXCR, TCRdb re-called the 5' RACE reads, giving one row per CDR3 protein. The sample shows a few hundred thousand distinct CDR3 sequences, more than 15% of them seen only once. This sample was included in a study of CD8 T cells in ankylosing spondylitis. Overall study findings and caveats: Reported data indicate significant enrichment of disease-linked clones within matched ankylosing spondylitis synovial fluid. Clones linked to disease, bearing a CD8+ phenotype, were relatively rare in peripheral blood. Ankylosing spondylitis blood seemed to carry a telltale TCR beta motif made of eight or nine highly homologous variants.

The V and J ends lost 4 bases and 3 bases, in that order; junction bases with no gene match: 8. The CDR3 length is 15 residues. From germline, CDR1 is SGHVS and CDR2 FQNEAQ. This sequence was found in a male donor with ankylosing spondylitis or in good health (not recorded which). Material for sequencing was blood, either unsorted or a sorted T cell fraction (not recorded which). The J gene is TRBJ2-7, the V gene TRBV7-8; 8 positions agree with TRBD2. CDR3 in amino acids: CASSYLTSGNYEQYF. CDR3 nucleotide sequence: TGTGCCAGCAGCTACCTAACTAGCGGCAACTACGAGCAGTACTTC.